This T cell receptor beta chain appears in the sequencing data of a study of blood T cell repertoires in COVID-19. Whole-study context: Acute and convalescent COVID-19 samples came from the United States, Italy and Spain.

Seattle-derived patients entered the study during active infection and were followed longitudinally. Libraries were prepared by immunoSEQ multiplex PCR; TCRdb keeps only in-frame clonotypes and omits some of them. This sample has around 480,000 clones; more than 70% occur once, and the top ten carry 10% to 15%. The ends lost 5 bases at V and 10 bases at J; junction bases unmatched: 12. Germline CDR1 is SEHNR and CDR2 is FQNEAQ (reference sequence). This CDR3 is 16 amino acids long. This chain joins TRBV7-9 and TRBJ1-6; the match to TRBD1 covers 9 bases. The TCR sequence derives from a woman in her 50s with COVID-19, enrolled during active disease. Sequencing was done on a sample of peripheral blood. In DNA, the CDR3 is TGTGCCAGCAGCCAACCCCGGAGACAGGGGGGATCACCCCTCCACTTT. Amino acid sequence: CASSQPRRQGGSPLHF.